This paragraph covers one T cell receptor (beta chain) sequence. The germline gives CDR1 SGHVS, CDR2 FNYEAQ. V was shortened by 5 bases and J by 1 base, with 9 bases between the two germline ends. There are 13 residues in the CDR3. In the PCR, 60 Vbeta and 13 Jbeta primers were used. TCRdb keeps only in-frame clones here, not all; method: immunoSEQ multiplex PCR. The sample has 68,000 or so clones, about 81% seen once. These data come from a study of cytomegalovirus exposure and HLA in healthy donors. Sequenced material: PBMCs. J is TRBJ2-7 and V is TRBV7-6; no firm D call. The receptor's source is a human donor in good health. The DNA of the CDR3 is TGTGCCAGCAGCCTCGGTCGATCCTACGAGCAGTACTTC. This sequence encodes CASSLGRSYEQYF.